The 3 T cell receptor beta chains given below trace back to one sample, sequenced in a study of T cell repertoires in cytomegalovirus infection. These receptors are not linked to any known antigen. Via MiXCR, TCRdb re-called the reads, giving one row per CDR3 protein. This sample has approximately 1,000,000 distinct CDR3 sequences, with approximately 31% found just once. This sample comprised cultured CD8+ T cells from PBMCs, obtained from culture after CMV antigen stimulation. The receptors stem from a human donor in good health (CMV status not recorded). Some clones in this sample may be carry-over from other donors' samples.

In this sample, this clonotype turned up a few times. The chain carries TRBV20-1 and TRBJ2-1; D is undetermined. The V and J ends lost 0 bases and 1 base respectively, with 16 bases between them. Germline values: CDR1 DFQATT, CDR2 SNEGSKA (reference sequence). CDR3 length equals 17 residues. The CDR3 region is CSARDDVAASSYNEQFF. The CDR3 DNA sequence: TGCAGTGCTAGAGATGACGTAGCTGCCTCTTCCTACAATGAGCAGTTCTTC.

Of note for this clonotype: The junction shows a germline mismatch at one end, possibly a read error. V gene TRBV6-6 combines with J gene TRBJ2-2; 14 bases fit TRBD2. Germline loops: CDR1 MNHNY, CDR2 SVGAGI (reference sequence). This CDR3 has 18 residues. In nucleotides, the CDR3 is TGTGTCAGCAAACCAGGACTAGCGGGGGGCCGGAACACCGGGGAGCTGTTTTTT. Residues: CVSKPGLAGGRNTGELFF.

This clonotype was picked up a small number of times. V usage is TRBV10-3 and J usage is TRBJ1-1; D is unresolved. V was pared by 0 bases and J by 6 bases, with 11 bases between. Germline V gives CDR1 ENHRY, CDR2 SYGVKD. The CDR3 contains 14 residues. CDR3 in DNA: TGTGCCATCAGTGAGTCGATGGCCCGGGCTGAAGCTTTCTTT. Translation gives CAISESMARAEAFF.